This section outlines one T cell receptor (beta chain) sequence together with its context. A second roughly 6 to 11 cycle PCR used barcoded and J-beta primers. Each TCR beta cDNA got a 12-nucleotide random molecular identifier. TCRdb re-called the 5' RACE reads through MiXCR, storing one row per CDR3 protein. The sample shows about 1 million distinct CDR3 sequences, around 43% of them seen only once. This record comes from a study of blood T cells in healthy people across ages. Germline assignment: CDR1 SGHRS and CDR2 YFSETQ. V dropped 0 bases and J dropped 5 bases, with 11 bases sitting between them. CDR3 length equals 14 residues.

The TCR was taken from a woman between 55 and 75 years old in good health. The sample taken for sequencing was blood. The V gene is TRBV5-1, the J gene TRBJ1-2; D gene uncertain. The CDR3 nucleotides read TGCGCCAGCAGCTTGGGTCAGGTCGGTTATGGCTACACCTTC. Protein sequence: CASSLGQVGYGYTF.